The 18 T cell receptor beta chains listed next were all sequenced from one sample in a study of T cell clonality in common variable immunodeficiency. Clones were read by immunoSEQ multiplex PCR, and TCRdb kept only the in-frame ones, dropping some. The sample shows under 45,000 clones, no singletons; the ten largest hold about 1.3%. Source material: peripheral blood mononuclear cells. Receptors were obtained from a person between 18 and 75 years old in good health.

This clone showed up just a few times. Possible read error: a much larger clone is one base away. The read falls 3 residues short of the CDR3 end, and the missing part is taken from the germline J gene. The chain couples TRBV6-2 or TRBV6-3 to TRBJ2-3; either TRBD1 or TRBD2 may fit D (5 bases each). The CDR3 is made up of 14 amino acids. The germline gives CDR1 MNHEY, CDR2 SVGEGT. Incomplete CDR3 DNA: TGTGCCAGCAGTCGCGGCAGGGATGGGGAGACG. It codes for CASSRGRDGET. The whole CDR3 protein is CASSRGRDGETQYF.

In this sample, this clone turned up many times. The read terminates 3 residues before the CDR3 end, so the remaining end is supplied by the germline J gene. The genes are TRBV20-1 and TRBJ2-6; D may be TRBD1 (6 bases). Trimming shortened V by 3 bases and J by 2 bases, and 17 bases separated the two germline ends. The CDR3 spans 17 residues. CDR1 is DFQATT, CDR2 SNEGSKA, per germline (reference sequence). CDR3 bases read: TGCAGTGCTAGCGAAGGGGGAAACGTGGCTGGGGCCAACGTC. Encoded protein: CSASEGGNVAGANV. The entire CDR3 protein is CSASEGGNVAGANVLTF.

In this sample, this clone turned up many times. Read data end 3 residues before the CDR3 end; the end is taken from the germline J gene. This sequence joins TRBV7-2 and TRBJ1-2, with D possibly being TRBD1 (6 bases). Looked up from germline, CDR1 is SGHTA and CDR2 is FQGNSA. With 1 base removed from V and 1 base from J, the gap between germline ends came to 10 bases. There are 15 residues in the CDR3. CDR3 DNA (partial): TGTGCCAGCAGCTTAGGAGGAGGGGGTAACTATGGC. Its protein product is CASSLGGGGNYG. The full CDR3 is CASSLGGGGNYGYTF.

This clone came up a few times. Other DNA sequences from this sample encode an identical CDR3 as well. The part of the CDR3 DNA that was read is TGCAGTGCTAGATCTGGAGGGCAGGGTGGAAACACC. Protein product: CSARSGGQGGNT. The whole CDR3 protein is CSARSGGQGGNTIYF. The chain employs TRBV20-1 and TRBJ1-3; weak D call: TRBD1 (5 bases). The CDR3 extends 3 residues past the end of the read, so its final part is completed from the germline J gene. The V and J ends lost 2 bases and 3 bases respectively, with 14 bases between them. The CDR3 consists of 15 residues. Germline CDR1 reads DFQATT; CDR2 reads SNEGSKA (reference sequence).

In this sample, this clone turned up many times. The read terminates 3 residues before the CDR3 end, so the remaining end is supplied by the germline J gene. J is TRBJ2-2 and V is TRBV7-8, with unresolved D. CDR3 size: 14 residues. Germline-derived CDR1 and CDR2 are SGHVS and FQNEAQ. V was trimmed by 1 base and J by 7 bases, leaving 10 bases between them. Partial CDR3 DNA: TGTGCCAGCAGCTTAGAGGCTTCTTACGGGGAG. As protein: CASSLEASYGE. The full-length CDR3 reads as CASSLEASYGELFF.

Only a few counts were recorded for this clone. Read sequence stops 3 residues before the CDR3 end, and the germline J gene provides the missing end. This chain links TRBV7-3 with TRBJ2-5; possibly TRBD2 for D (5 bases). CDR3 length: 21 amino acids. Germline V gene lookup returns CDR1 SGHTA and CDR2 FQGTGA. The V and J ends lost 1 base and 1 base respectively, with 28 bases between them. Partial CDR3 DNA: TGTGCCAGCAGCTTAAAAAAATTCCCGCGCGGTCGGGGAGCCCCCCAAGAGACC. Translation gives CASSLKKFPRGRGAPQET. The whole CDR3 sequence reads CASSLKKFPRGRGAPQETQYF.

This clone was seen at least ten times. The sequenced fragment ends 3 residues before the CDR3 boundary, so the rest is inferred from the germline J gene. This rearrangement joins TRBV5-4 to TRBJ2-1; TRBD2 matches 9 bases. Losses at the gene ends were 2 bases for V and 7 bases for J; bases not matched to a gene: 7. CDR1 SGHNT and CDR2 YYREEE come from the germline V gene (reference sequence). The CDR3 totals 15 residues. The CDR3 spells CASSLASGKGNEQFF. The CDR3 DNA, read in part, is TGTGCCAGCAGCTTAGCTAGCGGGAAGGGGAATGAG. Full variable domain (remainder filled in from reference TRBV5-4 and TRBJ2-1): ETGVTQSPTHLIKTRGQQVTLRCSSQSGHNTVSWYQQALGQGPQFIFQYYREEENGRGNFPPRFSGLQFPNYSSELNVNALELDDSALYLCASSLASGKGNEQFFGPGTRLTVL.

This clone appeared many times. CDR3 DNA (partial): TGTGCCAGCAGTGGGACAGTTGTCCAGCCC. As protein: CASSGTVVQP. The whole CDR3 protein reads CASSGTVVQPQHF. V gene TRBV6-1 combines with J gene TRBJ1-5; a possible D gene is TRBD1 (6 bases). Coverage ceases 3 residues before the CDR3 finishes, and the germline J gene fills in the end. The germline V gene encodes CDR1 MNHNS and CDR2 SASEGT. This CDR3 spans 13 amino acids. V was clipped by 4 bases and J by 7 bases, with 11 bases between them.

This clone was seen many times. At one end the junction does not follow the germline gene, possibly because of a read error. The read ends 3 residues shy of where the CDR3 ends; the end is completed using the germline J gene. The chain uses TRBV4-2 and TRBJ1-4, with TRBD1 as a possible D gene (5 bases). The V gene's germline CDR1 is LGHNA and CDR2 YNFKEQ. The CDR3 totals 18 residues. Incomplete CDR3 DNA: TGCGCCAGCAGCCCCGACCTGGGGGGGTCCCCAACTAATGAAAAA. This translates into CASSPDLGGSPTNEK. The whole CDR3 reads CASSPDLGGSPTNEKLFF.

This clone qualifies as medium-sized (0.01 to 0.1%). The read falls 3 residues short of the CDR3 end, and the missing part is taken from the germline J gene. The rearrangement joins TRBV6-2 or TRBV6-3 to TRBJ1-2; D is uncertain. The CDR3 is made up of 14 amino acids. V lost 5 bases to trimming and J lost 2 bases, with 12 bases between them. Germline lookup yields CDR1 MNHEY and CDR2 SVGEGT. CDR3 loop: CASSPMDWNYGYTF. CDR3 DNA (partial): TGTGCCAGCAGTCCTATGGACTGGAACTATGGC.

This clone occurred many times. One junction end does not reproduce the germline sequence, and a read error may be involved. The read ends 3 residues shy of where the CDR3 ends; the end is completed using the germline J gene. The J gene is TRBJ2-3, the V gene TRBV7-7, with D possibly being TRBD2 (5 bases). CDR1 and CDR2 from the germline V gene are SSHAT and FNYEAQ (reference sequence). The CDR3 covers 15 residues. This chain's CDR3 is CASSLSGGPTDTQYF. The CDR3 bases that were read are TGTGCTAGCAGCTTATCCGGCGGGCCAACAGATACG. Complete variable domain (other parts from reference TRBV7-7 and TRBJ2-3): GAGVSQSPRYKVTKRGQDVTLRCDPISSHATLYWYQQALGQGPEFLTYFNYEAQPDKSGLPSDRFSAERPEGSISTLTIQRTEQRDSAMYRCASSLSGGPTDTQYFGPGTRLTVL.

This clone was counted many times. The missing CDR3 end, 3 residues past where the read stops, is filled in from the germline J gene. The rearrangement uses TRBV6-2 or TRBV6-3 and TRBJ1-5; the D is unclear. Deletions cut 2 bases from V and 4 bases from J, with 6 bases between. The CDR3 totals 13 residues. From germline, CDR1 is MNHEY and CDR2 SVGEGT. This CDR3 is CASSYRANQPQHF. Incomplete CDR3 DNA: TGTGCCAGCAGTTACAGGGCTAATCAGCCC.

This clone was found many times. The read terminates 3 residues ahead of where the CDR3 ends, so the germline J gene completes it. The chain couples TRBV5-1 to TRBJ2-3; D perhaps matches TRBD2 (6 bases). The germline V and J ends were trimmed by 0 bases and 4 bases, with 15 bases remaining between them. This CDR3 spans 16 amino acids. The germline V gene encodes CDR1 SGHRS and CDR2 YFSETQ. Incomplete CDR3 DNA: TGCGCCAGCAGCTTGGCTACTGCGGGATGGGCAGATACG. Translation gives CASSLATAGWADT. Given in full, the CDR3 is CASSLATAGWADTQYF.

With respect to this clone: The CDR3 goes on 3 residues after the read ends, and that part is filled in from the germline J gene. The rearrangement joins TRBV7-9 to TRBJ1-1, with 11 bases fitting TRBD1. Germline V gene sequence: CDR1 SEHNR, CDR2 FQNEAQ (reference sequence). The CDR3 sequence is 15 residues long. V was clipped by 5 bases and J by 6 bases; unmatched bases: 8. This chain's CDR3 is CASSTGQGASSEAFF. The CDR3 DNA, read in part, is TGTGCCAGCAGCACTGGACAGGGGGCCTCATCTGAA.

This clone was seen many times. The CDR3 extends 3 residues past the end of the read, so its final part is completed from the germline J gene. V is TRBV20-1 and J is TRBJ2-6; the D gene is possibly TRBD1 (5 bases). V was trimmed by 0 bases and J by 3 bases, leaving 9 bases between them. The germline CDR1 and CDR2 sequences are DFQATT and SNEGSKA (reference sequence). The CDR3 totals 15 residues. CDR3 protein: CSARDRVNGANVLTF. CDR3 DNA (partial): TGCAGTGCTAGAGACAGGGTAAATGGGGCCAACGTC.

This clone was observed many times. The read finishes 3 residues shy of the CDR3 end, and the germline J gene is used to complete it. This chain uses TRBV5-6 with TRBJ1-6; 8 bases fit TRBD1. Germline V CDR1 and CDR2: SGHDT, YYEEEE. This CDR3 is built from 13 residues. After removal of 4 bases from V and 10 bases from J, the junction contained 4 bases not matched to a gene. The CDR3 here is CASSDRGYSPLHF. The covered CDR3 bases are TGTGCCAGCAGCGACAGGGGTTACTCACCC. The full variable domain, completed using reference TRBV5-6 and TRBJ1-6, is DAGVTQSPTHLIKTRGQQVTLRCSPKSGHDTVSWYQQALGQGPQFIFQYYEEEERQRGNFPDRFSGHQFPNYSSELNVNALLLGDSALYLCASSDRGYSPLHFGNGTRLTVT.

Ten or more counts support this clone. The read is 3 residues too short to cover the CDR3 end, so that end is filled in from the germline J gene. The chain has TRBV6-2 or TRBV6-3 and TRBJ2-5, with a tentative D call TRBD1 (5 bases). CDR1 is MNHEY and CDR2 is SVGEGT in the germline V gene. The CDR3 extends over 12 amino acids. V lost 4 bases and J 4 bases, leaving 7 bases between the germline ends. The sequenced part of the CDR3 DNA is TGTGCCAGCAGTTTACAGGCAGAGACC. Translated, it gives CASSLQAET. The CDR3 in full is CASSLQAETQYF.

This clone was counted at least ten times. The junction shows a germline mismatch at one end, possibly a read error. Read coverage stops 3 residues before the CDR3 terminus; the germline J gene supplies the remainder. J is TRBJ2-2 and V is TRBV5-4, with D maybe TRBD2 (5 bases). Germline CDR1 SGHNT, CDR2 YYREEE (reference sequence). The CDR3 runs 16 residues. The CDR3 loop is CASSLAGLANTGELFF. The sequenced part of the CDR3 DNA is TGTGCCAGTAGCTTGGCGGGTCTAGCGAACACCGGGGAG.